Included here is one T cell receptor (beta chain) sequence, with context. This CDR3 has 11 amino acids. The germline V and J ends were trimmed by 7 bases and 8 bases, with 9 bases remaining between them. Profiled with immunoSEQ multiplex PCR; TCRdb holds only in-frame clones, not every one. Found here are roughly 50,000 clones, roughly 88% of them singletons; the top ten hold about 7.3%. The data were obtained in a study of blood T cell repertoires in COVID-19. About the research overall: Samples taken during acute and convalescent COVID-19 were collected in the United States, Italy and Spain. PBMCs, B-cell-depleted T cells, or T cells were the source of the cDNA or gDNA that made up the material.

The chain employs TRBV12-3 or TRBV12-4 and TRBJ2-1; TRBD1 is a possible D gene (5 bases). The clonotype originates from a man between 45 and 60 years old with acute or convalescent COVID-19. Sequenced: peripheral blood. As DNA, the CDR3 is TGTGCCAGCACCAGCAGGGATGAGCAGTTCTTC. This encodes CASTSRDEQFF.